The 9 T cell receptor beta chains listed next were all sequenced from one sample in a study of early T cells in non-severe SARS-CoV-2 infection. TCRdb fed the 5' RACE reads into MiXCR, producing one record per CDR3 protein. The sample holds 65,000 to 75,000 distinct CDR3 sequences, around 4.2% seen once. Sequences were derived from whole blood, sampled at baseline. The source of these receptors is an adult who was a healthcare worker with PCR-confirmed SARS-CoV-2 infection or an uninfected control (not recorded which). The donor label of this sample is uncertain.

The chain is built from TRBV12-5 and TRBJ2-1; 7 bases line up with TRBD1. The V gene's germline CDR1 is LGHNT and CDR2 FRNRAP. V was pared by 1 base and J by 6 bases, with 3 bases of the junction left unmatched. This CDR3 contains 14 residues. DNA for the CDR3: TGTGCTAGTGGTTTGGGACAGGGTGGCAATGAGCAGTTCTTC. This sequence encodes CASGLGQGGNEQFF.

V and J are TRBV6-1 and TRBJ1-4; D uncertain. This CDR3 comprises 15 residues. V was clipped by 2 bases and J by 0 bases, with 7 bases between them. Germline lookup yields CDR1 MNHNS and CDR2 SASEGT. This CDR3 is CASSETRPTNEKLFF. The CDR3 nucleotides read TGTGCCAGCAGTGAAACGAGGCCAACTAATGAAAAACTGTTTTTT.

In its sample, this clonotype was seen many times. The genes are TRBV4-3 and TRBJ2-7; D is uncertain. Germline V gene data show CDR1 as LGHNA and CDR2 as YSLEER. Trimming cost V 1 base and J 9 bases, with 16 bases left between them. The CDR3 is made up of 14 amino acids. In nucleotides, the CDR3 is TGCGCCAGCAGCCAAGGTGGCCAGGAATTCTCGCAGTACTTC. Its protein is CASSQGGQEFSQYF.

This clonotype occurred many times. The genes are TRBV4-1 and TRBJ1-2; TRBD1 aligns across 7 bases. The germline V gene encodes CDR1 MGHRA and CDR2 YSYEKL. There are 14 residues in the CDR3. Trimming took 0 bases from V and 5 from J; bases not matched to a gene: 3. The CDR3, as DNA: TGCGCCAGCAGCCAAGATGACAGGGTTTATGGCTACACCTTC. Its protein product is CASSQDDRVYGYTF.

This clonotype was counted ten times or more. CDR3 sequence: CSASRVDEKLFF. The CDR3 DNA reads as TGCAGTGCTAGCAGGGTCGATGAAAAACTGTTTTTT. The gene calls are TRBV20-1 and TRBJ1-4; maybe TRBD1 (5 bases). V lost 3 bases and J 6 bases, leaving 8 bases between the germline ends. This CDR3 is built from 12 residues. Germline V gene sequence: CDR1 DFQATT, CDR2 SNEGSKA (reference sequence).

This clonotype was seen at least ten times. The chain combines TRBV7-6 with TRBJ2-5; the D is unclear. V was shortened by 4 bases and J by 5 bases, with 5 bases between the two germline ends. CDR3 size: 11 residues. In germline, CDR1 is SGHVS, CDR2 FNYEAQ. CDR3 in amino acids: CASSSSETQYF. CDR3 sequence (DNA): TGTGCCAGCAGCTCGAGTGAGACCCAGTACTTC.

Many counts were recorded for this clonotype. The genes are TRBV20-1 and TRBJ1-1; D uncertain. The CDR3 has 14 amino acids. Trimming stripped 4 bases from V and 1 base from J, with 13 bases between. Germline-derived CDR1 and CDR2 are DFQATT and SNEGSKA (reference sequence). CDR3 coding DNA: TGCAGTGCTACTCGCCCTGCCACGAACACTGAAGCTTTCTTT. Its translation: CSATRPATNTEAFF.

This clonotype was recorded many times. This chain links TRBV28 with TRBJ2-3; 9 nucleotides align to TRBD2. Germline CDR1 is MDHEN and CDR2 is SYDVKM. The CDR3 is made up of 15 amino acids. V gave up 8 bases and J gave up 6 bases; unmatched junction bases: 12. For the CDR3, the DNA is TGTGCCAGCCCTCCGGGCGGGGGGGCCGTGGATACGCAGTATTTT. Amino acid sequence: CASPPGGGAVDTQYF.

This clonotype was observed at least ten times. V is TRBV6-5 and J is TRBJ2-5; 7 bases are a match to TRBD1. With 7 bases clipped from V and 2 bases from J, the junction kept 10 bases outside the gene matches. The CDR3 has 15 amino acids. Looked up from germline, CDR1 is MNHEY and CDR2 is SVGAGI. This CDR3 reads CASTMTGILQETQYF. The CDR3 bases are TGTGCCAGCACGATGACAGGGATACTTCAAGAGACCCAGTACTTC.